Presented here are 2 T cell receptor beta chains from one specimen sequenced in a study of T cells in Graves' hyperthyroidism and ophthalmopathy. RNA transcripts provided the source from which TCR beta CDR3 regions were amplified. The TCR CDR3 was amplified in a first-round RT-PCR using the HTBI primer set. TCRdb re-derived calls from the multiplex PCR reads in MiXCR, one entry per CDR3 protein. The profile shows approximately 400,000 distinct CDR3 sequences, approximately 14% of them singletons. Sequencing input: blood. These receptor sequences come from a woman between 18 and 29 years old with Graves' hyperthyroidism.

The chain recombines TRBV4-2 with TRBJ1-2, with D uncertain. V was trimmed by 0 bases and J by 4 bases, leaving 12 bases between them. This CDR3 has 15 amino acids. The V gene's germline CDR1 is LGHNA and CDR2 YNFKEQ. The CDR3 here is CASSQDFSGGYGYTF. The DNA for the CDR3 is TGTGCCAGCAGCCAAGATTTTTCGGGCGGCTATGGCTACACCTTC.

The V call is TRBV6-5, the J call TRBJ1-3, with D perhaps matching TRBD1 (6 bases). This CDR3 is built from 17 residues. The germline gives CDR1 MNHEY, CDR2 SVGAGI. The V and J ends lost 0 bases and 0 bases respectively, with 12 bases between them. Here the CDR3 DNA reads TGTGCCAGCAGTTACTCGATCGCGACAGGCTCTGGAAACACCATATATTTT. Amino acid sequence: CASSYSIATGSGNTIYF.